The rows below give T cell receptor beta chains drawn from one sample of a study of blood T cell repertoires in COVID-19. Sequencing was performed with immunoSEQ multiplex PCR; in TCRdb, only in-frame clones are kept and a portion is missing. Here the sample spans 120,000 to 150,000 clones, 80% to 85% being singletons. Sequences were obtained from peripheral blood. These receptors originate from a human donor in a cohort sampled during active COVID-19. Each CDR3 is given with its conserved first and last residue. D genes are given only for firm matches. For some rows the clone size is stated as once, few or many, or as a class when expanded; others skip it.

TRBD1	TRBJ2-1	TRBV18	.	CASSHPTGVNEQFF	TGTGCCAGCTCACACCCGACAGGGGTAAATGAGCAGTTCTTC
.	TRBJ1-2	TRBV7-2	once	CASSPGHPYGYTF	TGTGCCAGCAGTCCGGGACACCCCTATGGCTACACCTTC
.	TRBJ1-3	TRBV7-7	.	CASSLNPGAGNTIYF	TGTGCTAGCAGCTTAAACCCGGGAGCTGGAAACACCATATATTTT
.	TRBJ1-2	TRBV10-3	.	CAISDYGNNYGYTF	TGTGCCATCAGTGACTACGGGAATAACTATGGCTACACCTTC
TRBD2	TRBJ2-7	TRBV5-5	.	CASSYIAGGEREQYF	TGTGCCAGCAGCTACATAGCGGGAGGGGAGAGGGAGCAGTACTTC
.	TRBJ1-3	TRBV18	.	CASSPYILPTGSGNTIYF	TGTGCCAGCTCACCATACATACTGCCCACAGGGAGTGGAAACACCATATATTTT
.	TRBJ2-3	TRBV7-2	.	CASSSLGGAATQYF	TGTGCCAGCAGCTCCCTAGGGGGGGCAGCTACGCAGTATTTT
TRBD2	TRBJ2-3	TRBV10-1	.	CASSDGPSGVDTQYF	TGCGCCAGCAGTGATGGTCCTAGCGGAGTAGATACGCAGTATTTT
.	TRBJ1-1	TRBV11-3	.	CASSLNTQGGEAFF	TGTGCCAGCAGCTTAAACACGCAGGGTGGAGAAGCTTTCTTT
.	TRBJ1-5	TRBV6-1	.	CASSERGRGHQPQHF	TGTGCCAGCAGTGAAAGGGGCAGGGGCCATCAGCCCCAGCATTTT
.	TRBJ1-6	TRBV2	.	CASTIGWDSPLHF	TGTGCCAGCACCATCGGGTGGGATTCACCCCTCCACTTT
TRBD2	TRBJ2-3	TRBV5-1	.	CASTSGAGAGDTQYF	TGCGCCAGCACCTCCGGAGCGGGGGCGGGAGATACGCAGTATTTT
TRBD1	TRBJ1-2	TRBV6-5	.	CASRRDRGDYGYTF	TGTGCCAGCAGACGGGACAGGGGGGACTATGGCTACACCTTC
TRBD2	TRBJ2-3	TRBV4-1	few	CASSPWTSGGLSTDTQYF	TGCGCCAGCAGCCCTTGGACTAGCGGGGGGCTTAGCACAGATACGCAGTATTTT
TRBD1	TRBJ1-6	TRBV15	few	CATQTGGGGALHF	TGTGCCACCCAAACAGGGGGCGGTGGTGCCCTCCACTTT
TRBD1	TRBJ2-1	TRBV11-2	.	CASRTGTGPYNEQFF	TGTGCCAGCAGGACCGGGACAGGGCCTTACAATGAGCAGTTCTTC
.	TRBJ1-2	TRBV27	.	CASRLQGDGGYTF	TGTGCCAGCAGACTTCAGGGTGACGGCGGCTACACCTTC
TRBD1	TRBJ1-5	TRBV2	.	CASSERAGGQPQHF	TGTGCCAGCAGTGAACGGGCAGGGGGCCAGCCCCAGCATTTT
TRBD1	TRBJ2-1	TRBV5-1	.	CASSGGTGVSSFYEQFF	TGCGCCAGCAGCGGCGGGACAGGGGTATCCTCCTTTTATGAGCAGTTCTTC
.	TRBJ1-5	TRBV6-5	.	CASSYRGAQPQHF	TGTGCCAGCAGTTATAGGGGTGCTCAGCCCCAGCATTTT
.	TRBJ2-3	TRBV5-4	.	CASSLARVADTQYF	TGTGCCAGCAGCTTGGCTCGGGTGGCAGATACGCAGTATTTT
.	TRBJ1-5	TRBV6-5	.	CASLTGHSSNQPQHF	TGTGCCTCACTAACGGGACATTCTAGTAATCAGCCCCAGCATTTT
TRBD1	TRBJ1-3	TRBV7-8	.	CASSLDRGRNTIYF	TGTGCCAGCAGCCTGGACAGGGGGCGAAACACCATATATTTT
.	TRBJ1-2	TRBV19	.	CASSKASSNYGYTF	TGTGCCAGTAGTAAAGCGAGTTCTAACTATGGCTACACCTTC
.	TRBJ2-2	TRBV10-3	once	CAIRDNSNTGELFF	TGTGCCATCAGGGACAACTCGAACACCGGGGAGCTGTTTTTT
TRBD2	TRBJ2-7	TRBV11-2	.	CASSLVGASGGASYEQYF	TGTGCCAGCAGCCTCGTCGGGGCTAGCGGGGGGGCCAGCTACGAGCAGTACTTC
.	TRBJ2-6	TRBV2	.	CASSERQSGANVLTF	TGTGCCAGCAGTGAAAGACAGTCTGGGGCCAACGTCCTGACTTTC
.	TRBJ1-1	TRBV7-9	.	CASSLAAEAFF	TGTGCCAGCAGCTTAGCCGCTGAAGCTTTCTTT
TRBD1	TRBJ1-3	TRBV7-8	.	CASSLGEQGWGNTIYF	TGTGCCAGCAGCTTAGGGGAACAGGGGTGGGGAAACACCATATATTTT
TRBD1	TRBJ2-7	TRBV4-3	.	CASSQRGQGDYEQYF	TGCGCCAGCAGCCAACGGGGACAGGGTGACTACGAGCAGTACTTC
TRBD1	TRBJ1-2	TRBV4-1	.	CASSPRDSYGYTF	TGCGCCAGCAGCCCTCGGGACAGCTATGGCTACACCTTC
.	TRBJ2-1	TRBV6-2/TRBV6-3	.	CASSPLRVIRDEQFF	TGTGCCAGCAGTCCCCTCAGGGTAATACGGGATGAGCAGTTCTTC
.	TRBJ2-6	TRBV7-3	.	CASSLHGAGGANVLTF	TGTGCCAGCAGCTTACATGGGGCCGGTGGGGCCAACGTCCTGACTTTC
.	TRBJ2-4	TRBV5-1	.	CASSLALQGRNIQYF	TGCGCCAGCAGCTTGGCACTACAGGGTCGAAACATTCAGTACTTC
.	TRBJ2-5	TRBV30	.	CAWSVTLVQGTQYF	TGTGCCTGGAGTGTAACGCTAGTCCAGGGGACCCAGTACTTC
.	TRBJ1-1	TRBV5-1	few	CASSLNGMNTEAFF	TGCGCCAGCAGCTTAAACGGGATGAACACTGAAGCTTTCTTT